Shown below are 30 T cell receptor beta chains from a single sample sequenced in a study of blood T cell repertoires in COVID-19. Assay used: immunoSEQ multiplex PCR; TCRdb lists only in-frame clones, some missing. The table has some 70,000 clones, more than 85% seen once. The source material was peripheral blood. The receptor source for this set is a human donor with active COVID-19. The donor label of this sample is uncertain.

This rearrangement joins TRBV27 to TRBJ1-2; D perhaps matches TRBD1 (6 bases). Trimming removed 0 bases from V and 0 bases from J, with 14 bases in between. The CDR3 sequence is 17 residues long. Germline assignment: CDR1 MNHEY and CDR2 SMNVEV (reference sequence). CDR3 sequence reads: CASSLSQRTAANYGYTF. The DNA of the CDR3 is TGTGCCAGCAGTTTATCCCAACGGACAGCCGCTAACTATGGCTACACCTTC.

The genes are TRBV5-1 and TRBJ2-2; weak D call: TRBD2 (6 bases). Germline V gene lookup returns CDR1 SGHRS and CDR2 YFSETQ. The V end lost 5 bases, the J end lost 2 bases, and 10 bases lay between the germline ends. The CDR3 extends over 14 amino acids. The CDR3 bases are TGCGCCAGCAGGGGACTGACTAACACCGGGGAGCTGTTTTTT. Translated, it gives CASRGLTNTGELFF.

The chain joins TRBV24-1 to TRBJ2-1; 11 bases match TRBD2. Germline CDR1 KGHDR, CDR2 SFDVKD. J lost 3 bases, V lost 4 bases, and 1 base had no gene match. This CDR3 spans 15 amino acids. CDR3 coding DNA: TGTGCCACCAGTGAGCTAGCGGGAGGCTACAATGAGCAGTTCTTC. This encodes CATSELAGGYNEQFF.

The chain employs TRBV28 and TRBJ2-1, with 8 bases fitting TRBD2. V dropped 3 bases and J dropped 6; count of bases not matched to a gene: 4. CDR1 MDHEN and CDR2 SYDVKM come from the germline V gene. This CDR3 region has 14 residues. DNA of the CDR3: TGTGCCAGCAGTTTGGGGACTAGTATCAATGAGCAGTTCTTC. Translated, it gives CASSLGTSINEQFF.

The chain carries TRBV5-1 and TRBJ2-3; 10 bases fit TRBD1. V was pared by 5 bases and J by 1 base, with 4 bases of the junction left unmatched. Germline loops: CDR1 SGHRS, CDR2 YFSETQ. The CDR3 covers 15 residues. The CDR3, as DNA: TGCGCCAGCAGATCCGGGACAGGGGGCACAGATACGCAGTATTTT. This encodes CASRSGTGGTDTQYF.

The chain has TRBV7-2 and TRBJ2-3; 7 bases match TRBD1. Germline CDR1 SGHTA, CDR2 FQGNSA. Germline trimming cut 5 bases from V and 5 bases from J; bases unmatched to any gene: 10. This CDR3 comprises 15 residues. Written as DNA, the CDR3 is TGTGCCAGCAGCCAGAGAGGGGGCCGGATAGATACGCAGTATTTT. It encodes CASSQRGGRIDTQYF.

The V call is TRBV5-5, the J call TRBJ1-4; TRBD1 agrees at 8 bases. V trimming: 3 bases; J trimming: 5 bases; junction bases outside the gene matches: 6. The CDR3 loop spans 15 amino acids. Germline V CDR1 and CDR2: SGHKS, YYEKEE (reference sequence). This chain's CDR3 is CASSWGTGTNEKLFF. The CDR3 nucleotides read TGTGCCAGCAGCTGGGGGACAGGCACAAATGAAAAACTGTTTTTT.

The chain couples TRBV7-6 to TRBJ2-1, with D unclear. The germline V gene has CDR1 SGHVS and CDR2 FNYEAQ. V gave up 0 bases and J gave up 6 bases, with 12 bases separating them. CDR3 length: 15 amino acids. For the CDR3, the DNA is TGTGCCAGCAGCTTAGCGTACGGTGCTAGCAATGAGCAGTTCTTC. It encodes CASSLAYGASNEQFF.

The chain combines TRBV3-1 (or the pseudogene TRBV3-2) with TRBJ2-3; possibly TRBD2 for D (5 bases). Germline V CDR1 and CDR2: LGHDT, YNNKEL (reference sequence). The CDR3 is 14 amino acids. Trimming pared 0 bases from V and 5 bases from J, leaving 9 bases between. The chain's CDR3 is CASSQDFAGDTQYF. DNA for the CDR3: TGTGCCAGCAGCCAAGATTTCGCGGGAGATACGCAGTATTTT.

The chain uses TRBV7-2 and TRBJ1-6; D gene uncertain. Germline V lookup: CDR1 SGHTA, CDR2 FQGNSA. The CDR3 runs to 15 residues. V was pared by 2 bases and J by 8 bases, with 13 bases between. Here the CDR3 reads CASSLNIERYSPLHF. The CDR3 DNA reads TGTGCCAGCAGCTTAAATATCGAGAGGTATTCACCCCTCCACTTT.

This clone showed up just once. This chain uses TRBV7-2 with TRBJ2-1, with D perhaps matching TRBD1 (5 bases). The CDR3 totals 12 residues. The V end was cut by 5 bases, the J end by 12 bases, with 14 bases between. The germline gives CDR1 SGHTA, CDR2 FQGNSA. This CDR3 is CASSKDQGRQFF. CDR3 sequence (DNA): TGTGCCAGCAGCAAAGACCAGGGTAGGCAGTTCTTC.

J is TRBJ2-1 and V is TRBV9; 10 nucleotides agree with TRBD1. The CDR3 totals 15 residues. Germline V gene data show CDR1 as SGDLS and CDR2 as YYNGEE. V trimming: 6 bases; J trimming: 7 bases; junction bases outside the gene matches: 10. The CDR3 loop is CASKEPGQGLNEQFF. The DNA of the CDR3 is TGTGCCAGCAAAGAGCCGGGACAGGGGTTGAATGAGCAGTTCTTC.

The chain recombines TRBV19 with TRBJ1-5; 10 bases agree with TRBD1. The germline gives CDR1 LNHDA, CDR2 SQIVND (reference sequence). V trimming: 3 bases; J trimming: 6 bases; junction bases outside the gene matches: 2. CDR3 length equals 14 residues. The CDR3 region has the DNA TGTGCCAGTAGTATTGACAGGGGGCCTCAGCCCCAGCATTTT. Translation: CASSIDRGPQPQHF.

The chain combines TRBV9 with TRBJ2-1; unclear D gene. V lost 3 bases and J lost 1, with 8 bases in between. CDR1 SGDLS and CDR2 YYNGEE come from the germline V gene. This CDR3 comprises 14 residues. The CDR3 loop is CASSDSRSYNEQFF. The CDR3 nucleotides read TGTGCCAGCAGCGATTCTAGGTCCTACAATGAGCAGTTCTTC. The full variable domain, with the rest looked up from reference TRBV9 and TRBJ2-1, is DSGVTQTPKHLITATGQRVTLRCSPRSGDLSVYWYQQSLDQGLQFLIQYYNGEERAKGNILERFSAQQFPDLHSELNLSSLELGDSALYFCASSDSRSYNEQFFGPGTRLTVL.

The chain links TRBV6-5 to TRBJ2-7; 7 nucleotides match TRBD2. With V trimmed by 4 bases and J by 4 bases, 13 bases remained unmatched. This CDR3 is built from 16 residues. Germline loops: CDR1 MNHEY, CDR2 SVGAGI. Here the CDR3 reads CASSSLRGREIYEQYF. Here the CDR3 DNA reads TGTGCCAGCAGTTCCCTCCGAGGGAGGGAGATTTACGAGCAGTACTTC.

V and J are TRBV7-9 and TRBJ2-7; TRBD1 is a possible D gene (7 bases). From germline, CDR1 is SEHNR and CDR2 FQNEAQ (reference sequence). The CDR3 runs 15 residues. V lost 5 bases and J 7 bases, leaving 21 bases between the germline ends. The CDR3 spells CASSPGEGAGIEQYF. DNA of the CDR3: TGTGCCAGCAGCCCGGGAGAGGGGGCCGGGATAGAGCAGTACTTC.

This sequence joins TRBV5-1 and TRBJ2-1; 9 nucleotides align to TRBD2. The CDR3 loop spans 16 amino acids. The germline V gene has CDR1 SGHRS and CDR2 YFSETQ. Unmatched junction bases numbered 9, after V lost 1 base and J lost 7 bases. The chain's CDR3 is CASSLSGRPPGNEQFF. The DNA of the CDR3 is TGCGCCAGCAGCTTGAGCGGGAGGCCCCCCGGAAATGAGCAGTTCTTC.

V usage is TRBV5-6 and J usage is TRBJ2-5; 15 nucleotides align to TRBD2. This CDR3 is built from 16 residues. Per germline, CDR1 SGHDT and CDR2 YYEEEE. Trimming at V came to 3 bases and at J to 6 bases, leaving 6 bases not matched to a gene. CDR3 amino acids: CASSSGLAGGRKTQYF. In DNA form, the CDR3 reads TGTGCCAGCAGCTCGGGACTAGCGGGAGGACGGAAGACCCAGTACTTC. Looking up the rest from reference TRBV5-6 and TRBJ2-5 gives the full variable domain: DAGVTQSPTHLIKTRGQQVTLRCSPKSGHDTVSWYQQALGQGPQFIFQYYEEEERQRGNFPDRFSGHQFPNYSSELNVNALLLGDSALYLCASSSGLAGGRKTQYFGPGTRLLVL.

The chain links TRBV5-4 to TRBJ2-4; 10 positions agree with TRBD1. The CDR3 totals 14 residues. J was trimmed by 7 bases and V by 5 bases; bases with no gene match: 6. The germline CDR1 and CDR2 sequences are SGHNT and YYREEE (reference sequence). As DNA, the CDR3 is TGTGCCAGCAGTTATTGGACAGGGGGGAACATTCAGTACTTC. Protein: CASSYWTGGNIQYF.

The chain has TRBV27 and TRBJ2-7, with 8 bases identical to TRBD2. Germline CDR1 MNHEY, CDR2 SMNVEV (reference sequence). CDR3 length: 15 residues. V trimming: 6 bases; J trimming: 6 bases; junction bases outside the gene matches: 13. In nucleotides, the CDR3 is TGTGCCAGCAGCACCCGGACGGGACTAGTCCTCGAGCAGTACTTC. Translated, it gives CASSTRTGLVLEQYF.

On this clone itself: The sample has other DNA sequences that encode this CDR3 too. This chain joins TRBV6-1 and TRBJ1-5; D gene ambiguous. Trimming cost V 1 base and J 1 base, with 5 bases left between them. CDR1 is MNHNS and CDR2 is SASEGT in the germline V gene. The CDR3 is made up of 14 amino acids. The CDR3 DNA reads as TGTGCCAGCAGTGAAGTTGGCAGCAATCAGCCCCAGCATTTT. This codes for CASSEVGSNQPQHF.

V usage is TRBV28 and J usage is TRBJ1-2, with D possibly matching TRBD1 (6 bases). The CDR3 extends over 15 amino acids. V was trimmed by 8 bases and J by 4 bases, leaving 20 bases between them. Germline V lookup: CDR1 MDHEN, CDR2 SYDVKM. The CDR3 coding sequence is TGTGCCAGCGCATCCGGTGGGGGGGCAACCTATGGCTACACCTTC. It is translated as CASASGGGATYGYTF.

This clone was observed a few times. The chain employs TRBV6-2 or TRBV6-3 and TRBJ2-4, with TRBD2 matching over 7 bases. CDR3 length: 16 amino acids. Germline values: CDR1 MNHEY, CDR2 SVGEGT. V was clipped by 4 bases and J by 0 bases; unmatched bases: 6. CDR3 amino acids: CASSSSGGRAKNIQYF. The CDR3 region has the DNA TGTGCCAGCAGTTCCTCCGGGGGGAGAGCCAAAAACATTCAGTACTTC.

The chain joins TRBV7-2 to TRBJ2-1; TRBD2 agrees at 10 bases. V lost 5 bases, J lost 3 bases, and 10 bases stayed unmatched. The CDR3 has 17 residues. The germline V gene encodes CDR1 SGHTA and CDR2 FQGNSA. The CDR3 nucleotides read TGTGCCAGCAGCCGCCGGGGGGGACTAGCGTACTACAATGAGCAGTTCTTC. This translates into CASSRRGGLAYYNEQFF.

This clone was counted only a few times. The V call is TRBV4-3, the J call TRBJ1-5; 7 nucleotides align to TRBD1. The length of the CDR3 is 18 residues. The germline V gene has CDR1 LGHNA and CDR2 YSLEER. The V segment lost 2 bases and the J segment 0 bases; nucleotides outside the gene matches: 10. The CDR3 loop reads CASSQFQGGSYSNQPQHF. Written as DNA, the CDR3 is TGCGCCAGCAGCCAATTTCAAGGGGGCTCCTATAGCAATCAGCCCCAGCATTTT.

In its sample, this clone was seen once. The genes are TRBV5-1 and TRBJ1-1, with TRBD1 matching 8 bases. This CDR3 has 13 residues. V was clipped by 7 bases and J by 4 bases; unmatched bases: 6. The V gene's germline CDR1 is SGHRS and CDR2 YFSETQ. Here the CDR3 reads CASSTGGSTEAFF. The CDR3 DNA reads TGCGCCAGCTCCACAGGGGGAAGCACTGAAGCTTTCTTT.

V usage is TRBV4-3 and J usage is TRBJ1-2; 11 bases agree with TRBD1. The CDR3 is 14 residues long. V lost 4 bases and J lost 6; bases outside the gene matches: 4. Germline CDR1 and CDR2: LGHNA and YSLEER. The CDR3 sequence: CASSPGQGANGYTF. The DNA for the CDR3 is TGCGCCAGCAGCCCTGGACAGGGGGCAAATGGCTACACCTTC.

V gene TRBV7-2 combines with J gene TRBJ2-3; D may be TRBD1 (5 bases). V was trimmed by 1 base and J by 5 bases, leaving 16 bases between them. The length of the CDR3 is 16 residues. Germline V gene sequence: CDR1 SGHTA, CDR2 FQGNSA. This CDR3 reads CASSLEVGRVGDTQYF. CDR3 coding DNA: TGTGCCAGCAGCTTAGAGGTTGGCAGGGTAGGAGATACGCAGTATTTT.

CDR3 DNA sequence: TGTGCCAGCAGTGATGGAGGAATCAATGAGCAGTTCTTC. Translation gives CASSDGGINEQFF. J is TRBJ2-1 and V is TRBV2; a possible D gene is TRBD2 (5 bases). Looked up from germline, CDR1 is SNHLY and CDR2 is FYNNEI. The CDR3 covers 13 residues. The germline V and J ends were trimmed by 3 bases and 6 bases, with 9 bases remaining between them. Variable domain in full (rest from reference TRBV2 and TRBJ2-1): EPEVTQTPSHQVTQMGQEVILRCVPISNHLYFYWYRQILGQKVEFLVSFYNNEISEKSEIFDDQFSVERPDGSNFTLKIRSTKLEDSAMYFCASSDGGINEQFFGPGTRLTVL.

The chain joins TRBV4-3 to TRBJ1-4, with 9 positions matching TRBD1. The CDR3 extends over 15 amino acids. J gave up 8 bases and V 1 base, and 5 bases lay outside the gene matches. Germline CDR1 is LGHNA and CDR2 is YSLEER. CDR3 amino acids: CASSQGTGAGEKLFF. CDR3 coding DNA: TGCGCCAGCAGCCAAGGGACAGGGGCGGGCGAAAAACTGTTTTTT.